This TCR beta chain was sequenced in a study of T cell responses to AZD1222 COVID-19 vaccine. Turning to this clone: Its antigen is unidentified.

Study findings and constraints: A rise in Spike-specific TCR breadth and depth followed two AZD1222 doses. After the peak T cell response, and only then, were repertoires sampled. Baseline testing showed seropositivity in only six AZD1222 recipients.

The method was immunoSEQ multiplex PCR; TCRdb's version includes in-frame clones alone and lacks a portion of them. The sample contains 100,000 to 150,000 clones, approximately 88% of which appear only once. Germline V gene sequence: CDR1 SGHKS, CDR2 YYEKEE (reference sequence). This CDR3 region has 14 residues. Between the trimmed V and J ends, which lost 5 bases and 2 bases, there was a span of 12 bases. The receptor was derived from an adult in good health. The rearrangement uses TRBV5-5 and TRBJ2-3; D remains ambiguous. The source was peripheral blood, collected on day 0 of AZD1222 vaccination. The CDR3 loop reads CASRMTPLTDTQYF. CDR3 in DNA: TGTGCCAGCAGAATGACACCACTCACAGATACGCAGTATTTT. The variable domain in full, with the rest retrieved from reference TRBV5-5 and TRBJ2-3, is DAGVTQSPTHLIKTRGQQVTLRCSPISGHKSVSWYQQVLGQGPQFIFQYYEKEERGRGNFPDRFSARQFPNYSSELNVNALLLGDSALYLCASRMTPLTDTQYFGPGTRLTVL.